This TCR beta chain was found in a study of cytomegalovirus exposure and HLA in healthy donors. In the case of this clone: What it binds is unknown.

Findings of the study overall: A few CMV-associated chains were confirmed in vitro to be specific for CMV antigens.

Each of the donors was a healthy bone marrow donor. Use of 60 Vbeta and 13 Jbeta primers characterized the PCR. Profiling relied on immunoSEQ multiplex PCR, and the TCRdb table lists in-frame clones only, not all of them. The top ten hold around 8.5% of the sample, which has more than 95,000 clones, over 65% seen once. The CDR3 runs to 17 residues. Germline assignment: CDR1 SEHNR and CDR2 FQNEAQ (reference sequence). Trimming removed 5 bases from V and 2 bases from J; junction bases left unmatched: 9. V gene TRBV7-9 combines with J gene TRBJ2-3, with TRBD2 matching 11 bases. The source is a man aged 40-55 years in good health and CMV-seropositive. The specimen sequenced was PBMCs. The CDR3 DNA follows: TGTGCCAGCAGCCTCTCGGATAGCGGGGGGGCCACAGATACGCAGTATTTT. It yields the protein CASSLSDSGGATDTQYF.